The source of this T cell receptor (beta chain) is a study of T cell responses to AZD1222 COVID-19 vaccine. Background on the study: Second-dose intervals of approximately 4 or approximately 12 weeks were pooled. Study conclusions and caveats: The donor group comprised mostly white British people and more females; the analysis possibly underestimated clonal diversity. Regions 160-218 and 743-854 dominated among vaccine-associated CD4 TCRs spanning spike. Nearly half of unique spike-specific TCRs reportedly avoided B.1.351 and B.1.1.7 mutated regions.

The data were produced by immunoSEQ multiplex PCR, yet TCRdb's version contains in-frame clones alone and is incomplete. The profile shows some 58,000 clones, approximately 88% of them singletons. Turning to this clone: No antigen is known for it.

Germline-derived CDR1 and CDR2 are WSHSY and SAAADI. There are 17 residues in the CDR3. V was cut by 2 bases and J by 0 bases, with 14 bases left in between. The source of this sequence is an adult in good health. The material sequenced was peripheral blood, taken on day 0 of AZD1222 vaccination. The J gene is TRBJ1-3, the V gene TRBV10-2; D is unresolved. This CDR3 is CASSEALERSSGNTIYF. Here the CDR3 DNA reads TGCGCCAGCAGTGAGGCCCTAGAACGGAGCTCTGGAAACACCATATATTTT.